This entry is about one TCR beta chain. Its antigen is not identified. This CDR3 contains 13 residues. CDR1 is SGHTA, CDR2 FQGTGA, per germline. V gave up 1 base and J gave up 5 bases, with 8 bases separating them. This entry comes from a study of T cell responses to AZD1222 COVID-19 vaccine. About the research overall: Doses given second, at about 4 or about 12 weeks, were pooled. Study results and limitations: Regions left unmutated in variants are reportedly the target of nearly half of spike-specific TCRs. CD4 TCRs associated with vaccination spanned spike, dominating at 160-218 and 743-854.

The method was immunoSEQ multiplex PCR; TCRdb's version includes in-frame clones alone and lacks a portion of them. The sample consists of tens of thousands of clones, approximately 91% of them appearing once. The chain uses TRBV7-3 and TRBJ2-5; D is ambiguous. The sample consisted of peripheral blood, taken on day 0 of AZD1222 vaccination. The receptor comes from an adult in good health. This chain's CDR3 is CASSLSRSETQYF. CDR3 coding DNA: TGTGCCAGCAGCTTAAGCCGAAGTGAGACCCAGTACTTC.